This record looks at one T cell receptor beta chain sequence and its context. This may be a read error: a much more frequent sequence differs by one nucleotide. This record comes from a study of T-cell reconstitution after alpha-beta-depleted transplantation in children. Germline CDR1 and CDR2: LNHNV and YYDKDF (reference sequence). The CDR3 extends over 16 amino acids. The TCRbeta library was prepared with unique molecular identifiers. Via MiXCR, TCRdb re-called the PCR reads, giving one row per CDR3 protein. The sample lists about 340,000 distinct CDR3 sequences; 13% were seen once. This sample comprised PBMCs, obtained from the stem cell graft. The chain has TRBV15 and TRBJ2-7; D is possibly TRBD1 or TRBD2 (5 bases each). This clonotype was obtained from a human donor who donated a stem cell graft to a child with Fanconi anemia. Here the CDR3 DNA reads TGTACCACCAGCAGAGGGTATCCCAGGGTCGAATACGAGCAGTACTTC. It codes for CTTSRGYPRVEYEQYF.